One and the same sample provided the 24 T cell receptor beta chains below, sequenced in a study of T cell responses to AZD1222 COVID-19 vaccine (dated by TCRdb to about 2021). This specimen's time point label, interpreted: baseline before first vaccination. Receptor libraries were prepared by the immunoSEQ multiplex PCR assay. Sourced from immuneACCESS, this table was stored by TCRdb with only in-frame sequences that have V and J called. A share of the clones is absent; for the studies checked, an unresolved V gene accounts for under half, and the remainder has no known explanation. The sample has approximately 150,000 clones on record, about 89% of them singletons. Approximately 2% of the sample belongs to the ten largest clones. The sample consisted of peripheral blood, taken on day 0 of AZD1222 vaccination. The source is an adult in good health.

This clone was recorded once. The chain has TRBV15 and TRBJ1-4; D perhaps matches TRBD1 (5 bases). The V gene lost 1 base and the J gene lost 1 base, with 10 bases spanning the gap. Germline-derived CDR1 and CDR2 are LNHNV and YYDKDF (reference sequence). The CDR3 has 16 residues. CDR3 loop: CATSRGVGVTNEKLFF. The CDR3 DNA reads as TGTGCCACCAGCAGAGGGGTGGGGGTAACTAATGAAAAACTGTTTTTT.

This chain connects TRBV6-6 to TRBJ1-1; unclear D gene. Trimming removed 6 bases from V and 0 bases from J, with 11 bases in between. CDR3 length: 14 residues. Per germline, CDR1 MNHNY and CDR2 SVGAGI (reference sequence). The CDR3 protein is CASSEGSMNTEAFF. The CDR3 DNA sequence: TGTGCCAGCAGCGAAGGCAGCATGAACACTGAAGCTTTCTTT.

The chain combines TRBV11-2 with TRBJ2-7; 7 positions match TRBD1. There are 14 residues in the CDR3. Germline V CDR1 and CDR2: SGHAT, FQNNGV. V gave up 5 bases and J gave up 5 bases; unmatched junction bases: 9. The CDR3 loop reads CASSVDRDFDEQYF. The CDR3, as DNA: TGTGCCAGCAGCGTCGACAGGGATTTCGACGAGCAGTACTTC.

V usage is TRBV11-2 and J usage is TRBJ2-3; unclear D gene. The CDR3 runs 12 residues. The germline gives CDR1 SGHAT, CDR2 FQNNGV. Trimming removed 5 bases from V and 5 bases from J, with 8 bases in between. The CDR3 nucleotides read TGTGCCAGCAGCCTCATATTAGATACGCAGTATTTT. Encoded protein: CASSLILDTQYF.

The genes are TRBV19 and TRBJ2-3; possibly TRBD1 for D (6 bases). Trimming stripped 1 base from V and 6 bases from J, with 17 bases between. CDR3 length equals 16 residues. The germline V gene encodes CDR1 LNHDA and CDR2 SQIVND (reference sequence). The CDR3 nucleotides read TGTGCCAGTAGTATAGTAACAGGGATGGTGGGTGATACGCAGTATTTT. It codes for CASSIVTGMVGDTQYF.

The rearrangement joins TRBV19 to TRBJ1-3; D gene unclear. Germline CDR1 reads LNHDA; CDR2 reads SQIVND (reference sequence). The CDR3 has 13 amino acids. V was shortened by 3 bases and J by 0 bases, with 3 bases between the two germline ends. CDR3 nucleotides: TGTGCCAGTAGTATCCTCTCTGGAAACACCATATATTTT. Translated: CASSILSGNTIYF.

On this clone: The limits of the CDR3 on the DNA are not certain, so only TCRdb's listed CDR3 is given. The chain carries TRBV6-5 and TRBJ1-2. Germline lookup yields CDR1 MNHEY and CDR2 SVGAGI. The length of the CDR3 is 13 amino acids, counting both ends. The chain's CDR3 is CASSSSGLYGYTF.

The rearrangement links TRBV30 to TRBJ1-2, with D possibly matching TRBD1 (6 bases). CDR3 length: 12 amino acids. From germline, CDR1 is GTSNPN and CDR2 SVGIG (reference sequence). With 3 bases removed from V and 4 bases from J, the gap between germline ends came to 9 bases. CDR3 sequence (DNA): TGTGCCTGGAGCGGACAGATCTATGGCTACACCTTC. Translation gives CAWSGQIYGYTF.

The V gene is TRBV7-8, the J gene TRBJ2-7, with D possibly being TRBD2 (6 bases). Deletions cut 6 bases from V and 3 bases from J, with 12 bases between. CDR3 length equals 13 residues. The germline gives CDR1 SGHVS, CDR2 FQNEAQ. In nucleotides, the CDR3 is TGTGCCAGCAGGCCGGGGGAGAGCTACGAGCAGTACTTC. Translating it yields CASRPGESYEQYF.

The J gene is TRBJ1-2, the V gene TRBV7-2, with 7 bases identical to TRBD1. CDR3 size: 14 residues. Trimming took 4 bases from V and 2 from J; bases not matched to a gene: 4. Germline V gene sequence: CDR1 SGHTA, CDR2 FQGNSA. CDR3 loop: CASSSPTGNYGYTF. The DNA for the CDR3 is TGTGCCAGCAGCTCCCCGACAGGGAACTATGGCTACACCTTC.

This clone is a singleton in its sample. The chain links TRBV3-1 (or the pseudogene TRBV3-2) to TRBJ2-7; no reliable D call. Between the trimmed V and J ends, which lost 1 base and 0 bases, there was a span of 10 bases. Germline lookup yields CDR1 LGHDT and CDR2 YNNKEL (reference sequence). The CDR3 has 15 residues. The CDR3 DNA sequence: TGTGCCAGCAGCCAAGTCGGTCTGAGCTCCTACGAGCAGTACTTC. This gives the protein CASSQVGLSSYEQYF.

The chain carries TRBV11-2 and TRBJ2-7, with 8 nucleotides matching TRBD1. The CDR3 is 13 amino acids. Germline assignment: CDR1 SGHAT and CDR2 FQNNGV. J lost 6 bases, V lost 7 bases, and 8 bases had no gene match. The CDR3 spells CASTRTGSIEQYF. The CDR3 nucleotides read TGTGCCAGCACGAGGACAGGGAGCATCGAGCAGTACTTC.

This chain connects TRBV30 to TRBJ2-2, with D uncertain. V gave up 1 base and J gave up 7 bases, with 13 bases separating them. This CDR3 has 14 residues. CDR1 is GTSNPN, CDR2 SVGIG, per germline (reference sequence). The DNA of the CDR3 is TGTGCCTGGAGTGCCGAAATTCCTAGCGGGGAGCTGTTTTTT. Translation gives CAWSAEIPSGELFF. The whole variable domain, filled in from reference TRBV30 and TRBJ2-2, reads SQTIHQWPATLVQPVGSPLSLECTVEGTSNPNLYWYRQAAGRGLQLLFYSVGIGQISSEVPQNLSASRPQDRQFILSSKKLLLSDSGFYLCAWSAEIPSGELFFGEGSRLTVL.

The V gene is TRBV6-1, the J gene TRBJ2-5; 7 nucleotides match TRBD2. Germline values: CDR1 MNHNS, CDR2 SASEGT. The V segment lost 3 bases and the J segment 13 bases; nucleotides outside the gene matches: 11. CDR3 size: 13 residues. CDR3 sequence reads: CASSEGELAEAYF. The CDR3 bases are TGTGCCAGCAGTGAGGGGGAGCTAGCGGAAGCGTACTTC.

This clone turned up a few times. The V and J genes are TRBV19 and TRBJ2-1; 9 nucleotides agree with TRBD2. CDR3 length: 17 residues. The germline V gene encodes CDR1 LNHDA and CDR2 SQIVND (reference sequence). Unmatched junction bases numbered 10, after V lost 7 bases and J lost 0 bases. The CDR3 reads CASTPSGAPSSYNEQFF. The CDR3 DNA reads as TGTGCCAGTACGCCTAGCGGGGCCCCTAGCTCCTACAATGAGCAGTTCTTC.

This clone occurred once. The CDR3 DNA is TGCAGCGTTGTAGAGGGTTTCGACGAGCAGTACTTC. Translating gives CSVVEGFDEQYF. The V and J genes are TRBV29-1 and TRBJ2-7, with D possibly TRBD2 on 5 matching bases. The CDR3 contains 12 residues. V was cut by 4 bases and J by 5 bases, with 12 bases left in between. Germline lookup yields CDR1 SQVTM and CDR2 ANQGSEA.

This clone has only one observation. The chain joins TRBV4-1 to TRBJ2-3; no definite D call. Deletions cut 4 bases from V and 6 bases from J, with 11 bases between. CDR3 length: 13 amino acids. Germline V gives CDR1 MGHRA, CDR2 YSYEKL. CDR3 region: CASSREYPDTQYF. The DNA of the CDR3 is TGCGCCAGCAGCCGCGAATACCCCGATACGCAGTATTTT.

This clone has just a few counts. The chain is built from TRBV12-3 or TRBV12-4 and TRBJ1-5, with D uncertain. V dropped 5 bases and J dropped 5 bases, with 10 bases sitting between them. This CDR3 region has 13 residues. The CDR3 loop is CASSRTNYQPQHF. The CDR3 DNA sequence: TGTGCCAGCAGTCGAACCAATTATCAGCCCCAGCATTTT.

This chain joins TRBV5-6 and TRBJ2-7, with D maybe TRBD2 (6 bases). V lost 3 bases and J lost 2, with 18 bases in between. This CDR3 has 16 residues. Germline CDR1 reads SGHDT; CDR2 reads YYEEEE. The CDR3 loop is CASSSFPGTDAYEQYF. In nucleotides, the CDR3 is TGTGCCAGCAGCTCGTTTCCCGGGACTGACGCCTACGAGCAGTACTTC.

This clone is a singleton in its sample. The rearrangement links TRBV9 to TRBJ2-1; 7 nucleotides match TRBD2. V lost 5 bases to trimming and J lost 5 bases; unmatched junction nucleotides: 13. Germline CDR1 and CDR2: SGDLS and YYNGEE. The CDR3 extends over 16 amino acids. For the CDR3, the DNA is TGTGCCAGCAGTGATGGACTAGAATTGATGAACAATGAGCAGTTCTTC. Protein: CASSDGLELMNNEQFF.

The genes are TRBV6-1 and TRBJ1-2, with D hard to call. V lost 3 bases and J 8 bases, leaving 16 bases between the germline ends. There are 14 residues in the CDR3. From germline, CDR1 is MNHNS and CDR2 SASEGT. The CDR3 nucleotides read TGTGCCAGCAGTGATGGGTACGACATTCGGGGCTACACCTTC. It encodes CASSDGYDIRGYTF.

This chain uses TRBV19 with TRBJ2-5; TRBD2 is a possible D gene (5 bases). Trimming stripped 4 bases from V and 5 bases from J, with 17 bases between. The germline gives CDR1 LNHDA, CDR2 SQIVND (reference sequence). CDR3 size: 15 residues. The CDR3 loop is CASSSQSRVTETQYF. Written as DNA, the CDR3 is TGTGCCAGTAGTAGCCAGTCGAGGGTCACGGAGACCCAGTACTTC.

V gene TRBV9 combines with J gene TRBJ2-7; TRBD1 might be the D (6 bases). Germline V gene data show CDR1 as SGDLS and CDR2 as YYNGEE. Trimming pared 4 bases from V and 6 bases from J, leaving 20 bases between. CDR3 size: 15 residues. The CDR3 coding sequence is TGTGCCAGCAGCCTCCGGGACAACGGGCTTGCCGAGCAGTACTTC. Protein product: CASSLRDNGLAEQYF.

The rearrangement links TRBV29-1 to TRBJ2-7, with a weak D call TRBD1 (6 bases). Germline V gene data show CDR1 as SQVTM and CDR2 as ANQGSEA. The CDR3 has 11 residues. V dropped 7 bases and J dropped 5 bases, with 12 bases sitting between them. This chain's CDR3 is CSGAGVNEQYF. CDR3 nucleotides: TGCAGCGGAGCAGGGGTAAACGAGCAGTACTTC.